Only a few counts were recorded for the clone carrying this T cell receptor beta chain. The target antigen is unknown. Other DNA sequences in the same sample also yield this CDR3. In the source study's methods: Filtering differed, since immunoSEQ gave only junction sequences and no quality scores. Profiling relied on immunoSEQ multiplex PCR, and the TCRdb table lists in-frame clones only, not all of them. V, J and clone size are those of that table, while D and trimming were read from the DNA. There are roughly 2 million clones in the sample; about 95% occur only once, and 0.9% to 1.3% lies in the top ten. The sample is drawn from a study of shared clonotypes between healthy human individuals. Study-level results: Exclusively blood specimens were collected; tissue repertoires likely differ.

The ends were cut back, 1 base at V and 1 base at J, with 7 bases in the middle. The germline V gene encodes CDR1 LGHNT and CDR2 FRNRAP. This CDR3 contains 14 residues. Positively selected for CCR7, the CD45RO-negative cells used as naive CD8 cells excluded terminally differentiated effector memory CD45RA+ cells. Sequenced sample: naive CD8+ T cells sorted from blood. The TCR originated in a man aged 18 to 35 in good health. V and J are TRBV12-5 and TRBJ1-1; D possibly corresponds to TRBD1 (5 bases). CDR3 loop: CASGLGTGNTEAFF. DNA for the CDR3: TGTGCTAGTGGTTTGGGTACAGGGAACACTGAAGCTTTCTTT.